The rows below give T cell receptor beta chains drawn from one sample of a study of blood T cell repertoires in COVID-19. Some clones are missing from TCRdb's copy, which holds only in-frame ones; the method was immunoSEQ multiplex PCR. Of about 320,000 clones in the sample, around 83% were seen once. The sequenced sample consisted of peripheral blood. The receptor source for this set is a woman between 50 and 59 years old with acute or convalescent COVID-19. CDR3s include the opening cysteine and the closing phenylalanine or tryptophan. The D gene is left open where the match is weak. A clone size is listed for some rows: how often the clone was seen (once, few, many), or a class if it is expanded.

J	V	D	length	size	CDR3	DNA
TRBJ2-1	TRBV7-2	.	14	.	CASEGTPGYNEQFF	TGTGCCAGCGAGGGGACACCAGGATACAATGAGCAGTTCTTC
TRBJ2-5	TRBV18	.	15	.	CASSPAGRLQETQYF	TGTGCCAGCTCACCCGCGGGCCGCCTCCAAGAGACCCAGTACTTC
TRBJ1-2	TRBV6-1	.	14	.	CASSEVEENYGYTF	TGTGCCAGCAGTGAAGTAGAGGAGAACTATGGCTACACCTTC
TRBJ1-3	TRBV7-2	.	14	.	CASSLRAGGNTIYF	TGTGCCAGCAGCTTACGGGCAGGGGGAAACACCATATATTTT
TRBJ1-1	TRBV14	.	14	.	CASSQFLGNTEAFF	TGTGCCAGCAGCCAATTTCTAGGGAACACTGAAGCTTTCTTT
TRBJ1-2	TRBV18	TRBD1	14	.	CASSPSGTENGYTF	TGTGCCAGCTCACCATCCGGGACAGAGAATGGCTACACCTTC
TRBJ1-1	TRBV6-5	.	13	.	CASSFGGNTEAFF	TGTGCCAGCAGTTTCGGAGGGAACACTGAAGCTTTCTTT
TRBJ2-2	TRBV27	TRBD2	15	.	CASSFGTSNIGELFF	TGTGCCAGCAGTTTCGGGACTAGTAATATCGGGGAGCTGTTTTTT
TRBJ1-1	TRBV4-1	TRBD1	18	.	CASSQPPGQGARGTEAFF	TGCGCCAGCAGCCAACCCCCGGGACAGGGGGCTAGAGGGACTGAAGCTTTCTTT
TRBJ1-6	TRBV9	.	14	.	CASSVSQGYSPLHF	TGTGCCAGCAGCGTAAGCCAGGGTTATTCACCCCTCCACTTT
TRBJ1-1	TRBV11-2	TRBD1	13	few	CASRQGADTEAFF	TGTGCCAGCAGACAGGGGGCCGACACTGAAGCTTTCTTT
TRBJ2-1	TRBV21-1	.	17	.	CASTAQAGQGNSNEQFF	TGTGCCAGCACCGCCCAGGCTGGACAGGGGAACTCCAATGAGCAGTTCTTC
TRBJ2-7	TRBV7-2	TRBD2	17	once	CASSPPDWASGIYEQYF	TGTGCCAGCAGCCCCCCAGATTGGGCTAGCGGTATCTACGAGCAGTACTTC
TRBJ2-6	TRBV5-1	.	16	.	CASTAGVISGANVLTF	TGCGCCAGCACGGCAGGCGTTATCTCTGGGGCCAACGTCCTGACTTTC
TRBJ1-1	TRBV18	.	14	.	CASSRGPANTEAFF	TGTGCCAGCTCGCGGGGGCCCGCGAACACTGAAGCTTTCTTT
TRBJ1-1	TRBV5-4	TRBD1	17	.	CASRNDLGQGSYTEAFF	TGTGCCAGCAGGAACGACCTGGGACAGGGGAGTTACACTGAAGCTTTCTTT